This passage covers 14 T cell receptor beta chains from one sample sequenced in a study of post-analysis software for immune sequencing data (dated by TCRdb to the mid-2010s). These receptors' targets are unknown. Here is what the overall study found, with its caveats: Significantly higher frequencies in patients than in controls were found for roughly five TRBV segments, including TRBV5-6, TRBV5-1 and TRBV20-1.

Receptors were amplified or captured by PCR. Sequencing was carried out with an Illumina HiSeq 2500. To reduce PCR and sequencing biases, unique molecular identifiers were incorporated into the TCR beta cDNA libraries. TCRdb itself trimmed the public reads at Q25 with fastp, ran MiXCR and retained productive beta chains. Rows merge per CDR3 protein into single entries with the most common DNA and genes. The table for this sample lists about 770,000 distinct CDR3 sequences; around 45% of them were counted only once. 4.9% of the sample comes from the top ten. The specimen sequenced was blood. The receptor source for this set is a girl aged 5 to 17 with multiple sclerosis.

J is TRBJ1-2 and V is TRBV19; D may be TRBD1 (6 bases). Germline V gene sequence: CDR1 LNHDA, CDR2 SQIVND (reference sequence). The V end was cut by 9 bases, the J end by 13 bases, with 15 bases between. The CDR3 extends over 10 amino acids. DNA for the CDR3: TGTGCCAGCCATAGCGACAGGCCCACCTTC. Amino acids: CASHSDRPTF.

This clonotype was recorded a few times. The chain carries TRBV27 and TRBJ2-3, with 14 bases matching TRBD2. The junction had 10 bases not matched to a gene; V was cut back by 5 bases and J by 6 bases. The CDR3 spans 17 residues. The germline gives CDR1 MNHEY, CDR2 SMNVEV (reference sequence). The DNA of the CDR3 is TGTGCCAGCAGTCGACCGGGACTAGCGGGAGTAGGGGATACGCAGTATTTT. This encodes CASSRPGLAGVGDTQYF.

The rearrangement links TRBV25-1 to TRBJ2-5, with D maybe TRBD2 (6 bases). The CDR3 length is 14 residues. CDR1 is MGHDK, CDR2 SYGVNS, per germline. V lost 2 bases, J lost 11 bases, and 18 bases lay in between. CDR3 protein: CASSEDSAGTEQYF. In DNA form, the CDR3 reads TGTGCCAGCAGTGAAGATTCCGCAGGGACTGAGCAGTACTTC.

The chain employs TRBV3-1 and TRBJ2-1; the match to TRBD2 covers 10 bases. The length of the CDR3 is 18 residues. Germline lookup yields CDR1 LGHDT and CDR2 YNNKEL (reference sequence). V lost 4 bases to trimming and J lost 10 bases; unmatched junction nucleotides: 19. CDR3 in amino acids: CASSPRLTSGKSSLEQFF. The CDR3 DNA follows: TGTGCCAGCAGCCCCCGCCTTACTAGCGGGAAGTCGTCATTGGAGCAGTTCTTC.

This clonotype was observed a handful of times. The chain is built from TRBV7-8 and TRBJ2-1, with 9 bases aligning to TRBD2. The V and J ends lost 5 bases and 3 bases, in that order; junction bases with no gene match: 11. Germline V gene data show CDR1 as SGHVS and CDR2 as FQNEAQ. This CDR3 has 17 amino acids. DNA for the CDR3: TGTGCCAGCAGCCCCCTCGCCGGGACTAGCAGCTACAATGAGCAGTTCTTC. Amino acids: CASSPLAGTSSYNEQFF.

This chain connects TRBV7-9 to TRBJ2-6, with unresolved D. CDR1 SEHNR and CDR2 FQNEAQ come from the germline V gene (reference sequence). V was cut by 4 bases and J by 2 bases, with 6 bases left in between. CDR3 length: 14 residues. The CDR3 DNA reads TGTGCCAGCAGCTCTACAGCTGGGGCCAACGTCCTGACTTTC. Amino acid sequence: CASSSTAGANVLTF.

The gene calls are TRBV14 and TRBJ2-5; D not resolved. Germline V gene sequence: CDR1 SGHDN, CDR2 FVKESK. Trimming shortened V by 1 base and J by 7 bases, and 10 bases separated the two germline ends. The CDR3 loop spans 13 amino acids. CDR3 amino acids: CASSQGRLATQYF. As DNA, the CDR3 is TGTGCCAGCAGCCAAGGACGGCTTGCGACCCAGTACTTC.

Points on this clonotype: Compared with germline, one end of the junction differs, possibly owing to a read error. The chain employs TRBV12-3 or TRBV12-4 and TRBJ2-2; 8 nucleotides line up with TRBD2. There are 15 residues in the CDR3. The CDR3 reads CASSFGTRGVGEPFF. The CDR3 DNA sequence: TGTGCCAGCAGTTTTGGGACTAGAGGGGTCGGGGAGCCGTTTTTT.

The rearrangement uses TRBV7-8 and TRBJ2-7; 10 bases fit TRBD1. V shed 5 bases and J 4 bases; nucleotides not matched to a gene: 11. CDR1 is SGHVS and CDR2 is FQNEAQ in the germline V gene. The CDR3 loop spans 16 amino acids. CDR3 in DNA: TGTGCCAGCAGCCAGGGACAGGGGAAGGGTTTTTACGAGCAGTACTTC. Translated, it gives CASSQGQGKGFYEQYF.

This chain uses TRBV29-1 with TRBJ2-7, with 9 nucleotides matching TRBD2. With V trimmed by 7 bases and J by 1 base, 5 bases remained unmatched. CDR1 is SQVTM and CDR2 is ANQGSEA in the germline V gene. There are 13 residues in the CDR3. DNA for the CDR3: TGCAGCGCTACTAGCGGGCCGTCCTACGAGCAGTACTTC. Its translation is CSATSGPSYEQYF.

V usage is TRBV12-3 or TRBV12-4 and J usage is TRBJ1-2; a possible D gene is TRBD1 (5 bases). V was clipped by 4 bases and J by 4 bases, with 16 bases between them. This CDR3 is 15 amino acids long. The CDR3 spells CASSSSWGGPYGYTF. In nucleotides, the CDR3 is TGTGCCAGCAGTTCCTCTTGGGGCGGCCCCTATGGCTACACCTTC.

The chain carries TRBV10-1 and TRBJ2-7; 8 bases line up with TRBD2. The germline gives CDR1 WNHNN, CDR2 SYGVQD (reference sequence). J was trimmed by 3 bases and V by 7 bases; bases with no gene match: 23. The CDR3 runs to 19 residues. CDR3 residues: CASTGRRIYQGTRYYEQYF. CDR3 nucleotide sequence: TGCGCCAGCACTGGCCGACGGATTTATCAGGGGACTAGATACTACGAGCAGTACTTC.

The chain uses TRBV10-3 and TRBJ2-1; 7 bases align to TRBD2. Losses at the gene ends were 0 bases for V and 8 bases for J; bases not matched to a gene: 19. CDR3 length equals 19 residues. Germline CDR1 reads ENHRY; CDR2 reads SYGVKD. CDR3 region: CAISESRLGAGGRLDEQFF. The DNA for the CDR3 is TGTGCCATCAGTGAGTCCCGATTAGGCGCGGGCGGGAGACTCGATGAGCAGTTCTTC.

This clonotype came up many times. The chain links TRBV7-9 to TRBJ2-1; no definite D call. Germline CDR1 SEHNR, CDR2 FQNEAQ (reference sequence). CDR3 length: 14 amino acids. V lost 0 bases, J lost 0 bases, and 3 bases lay in between. CDR3 protein: CASSLADSYNEQFF. CDR3 nucleotides: TGTGCCAGCAGCTTAGCGGACTCCTACAATGAGCAGTTCTTC.